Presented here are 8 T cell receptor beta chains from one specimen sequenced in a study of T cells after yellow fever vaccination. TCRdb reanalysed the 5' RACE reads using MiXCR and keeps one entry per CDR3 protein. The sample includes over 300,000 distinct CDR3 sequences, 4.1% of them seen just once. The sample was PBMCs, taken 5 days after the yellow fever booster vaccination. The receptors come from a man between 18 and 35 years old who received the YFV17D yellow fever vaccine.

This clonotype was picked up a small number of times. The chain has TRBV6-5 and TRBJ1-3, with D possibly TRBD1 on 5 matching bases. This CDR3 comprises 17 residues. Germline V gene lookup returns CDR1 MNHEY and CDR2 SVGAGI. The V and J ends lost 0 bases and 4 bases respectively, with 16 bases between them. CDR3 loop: CASSYSVGGDGGNTIYF. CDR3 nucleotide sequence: TGTGCCAGCAGTTACTCGGTCGGAGGGGACGGCGGAAACACCATATATTTT.

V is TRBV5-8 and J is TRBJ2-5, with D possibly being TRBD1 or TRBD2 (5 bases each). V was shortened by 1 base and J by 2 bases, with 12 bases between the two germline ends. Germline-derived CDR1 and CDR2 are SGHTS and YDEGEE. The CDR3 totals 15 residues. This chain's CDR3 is CASSLFVGEQETQYF. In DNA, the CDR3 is TGTGCCAGCAGCTTGTTTGTAGGGGAGCAAGAGACCCAGTACTTC.

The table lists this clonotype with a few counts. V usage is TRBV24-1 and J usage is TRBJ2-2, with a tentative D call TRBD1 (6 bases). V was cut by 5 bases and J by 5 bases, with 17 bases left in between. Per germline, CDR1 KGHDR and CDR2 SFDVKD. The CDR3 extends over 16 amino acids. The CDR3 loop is CATSGGPATQTGELFF. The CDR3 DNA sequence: TGTGCCACCAGTGGGGGGCCGGCGACTCAGACCGGGGAGCTGTTTTTT.

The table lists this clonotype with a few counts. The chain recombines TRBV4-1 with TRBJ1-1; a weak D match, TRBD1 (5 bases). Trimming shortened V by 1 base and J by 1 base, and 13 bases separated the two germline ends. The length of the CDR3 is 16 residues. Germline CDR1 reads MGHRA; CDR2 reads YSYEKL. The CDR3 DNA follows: TGCGCCAGCAGCCAAGGCGCGGGACGGACGAACACTGAAGCTTTCTTT. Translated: CASSQGAGRTNTEAFF.

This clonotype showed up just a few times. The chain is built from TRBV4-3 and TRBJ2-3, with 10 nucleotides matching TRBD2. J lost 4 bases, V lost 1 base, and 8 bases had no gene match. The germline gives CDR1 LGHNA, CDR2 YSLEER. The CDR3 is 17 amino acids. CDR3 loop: CASSQVMLAGAPDTQYF. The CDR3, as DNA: TGCGCCAGCAGCCAAGTAATGCTAGCGGGGGCTCCAGATACGCAGTATTTT.

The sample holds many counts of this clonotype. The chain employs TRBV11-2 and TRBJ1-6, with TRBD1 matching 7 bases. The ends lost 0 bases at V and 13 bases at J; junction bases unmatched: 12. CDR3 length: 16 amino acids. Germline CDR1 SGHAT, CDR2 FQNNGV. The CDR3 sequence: CASSLDRKGGPAPLHF. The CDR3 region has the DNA TGTGCCAGCAGCTTAGATCGAAAAGGGGGCCCCGCGCCCCTCCACTTT.

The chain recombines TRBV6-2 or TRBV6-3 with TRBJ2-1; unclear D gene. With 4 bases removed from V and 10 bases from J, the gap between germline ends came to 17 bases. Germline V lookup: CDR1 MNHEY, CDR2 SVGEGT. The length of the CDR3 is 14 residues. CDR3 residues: CASSLRLPDAEQFF. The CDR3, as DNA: TGTGCCAGCAGTTTGAGACTTCCGGATGCCGAGCAGTTCTTC.

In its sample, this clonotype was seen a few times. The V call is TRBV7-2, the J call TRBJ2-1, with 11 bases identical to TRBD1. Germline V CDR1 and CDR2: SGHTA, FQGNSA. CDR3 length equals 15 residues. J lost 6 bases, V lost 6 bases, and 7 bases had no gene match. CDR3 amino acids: CASRTTGTGGNEQFF. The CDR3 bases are TGTGCCAGCAGGACTACCGGGACAGGGGGCAATGAGCAGTTCTTC.